This TCR beta chain was retrieved from a study of blood T cells in healthy people across ages. Study conclusions and caveats: Age showed a roughly linear inverse relationship with TCR beta diversity per million T cells. In long-lived donors, naive CD4+ cell counts and diversity exceeded those of aged donors.

The CDR3 contains 14 residues. Looked up from germline, CDR1 is SGDLS and CDR2 is YYNGEE. The V and J ends lost 4 bases and 2 bases respectively, with 10 bases between them. A J-beta primer mix and a sample-barcoded 5' primer were used in a second PCR of roughly 6 to 12 cycles. Carrying 12 random nucleotides, a template-switch adaptor labeled each individual cDNA molecule. TCRdb processed the 5' RACE reads anew with MiXCR; each CDR3 protein has one entry. The sample yields roughly 900,000 distinct CDR3 sequences, roughly 50% seen once. Concerning this clonotype itself: Its matching antigen is unknown.

The rearrangement uses TRBV9 and TRBJ1-5, with D hard to call. The sequence came from a man younger than 40 in good health. Sequencing input: blood. The CDR3 protein is CASSPRPGNQPQHF. The CDR3 DNA reads TGTGCCAGCAGCCCCAGGCCAGGCAATCAGCCCCAGCATTTT.